This T cell receptor beta chain was obtained from a study of T-cell reconstitution after alpha-beta-depleted transplantation in children. Notes on the study in general: It was surviving recipient T cells and thymic progenitors that gave some patients high TCRbeta diversity at day 60. Diversity and T-cell counts at one year after transplant derived mostly from new T cells.

For TCRbeta, the library was prepared with unique molecular identifiers. TCRdb reanalysed the PCR reads using MiXCR and keeps one entry per CDR3 protein. The table shows 200,000 or so distinct CDR3 sequences, with around 7.7% occurring only once. The CDR3 runs 13 residues. V lost 4 bases, J lost 3 bases, and 2 bases stayed unmatched. Points on this clonotype: Its antigen is currently unknown.

The TCR was taken from a male patient aged 2 to 9 who had a stem cell transplant for acute myeloid leukemia, so the T cells may come from the graft donor. This sample comprised PBMCs, mostly from graft donor cells, obtained 360 days after TCRalphabeta/CD19-depleted stem cell transplant. The chain is built from TRBV12-3 or TRBV12-4 and TRBJ2-7, with TRBD1 matching over 8 bases. DNA for the CDR3: TGTGCCAGCAGTTCCGGGACAGGCTACGAGCAGTACTTC. Protein product: CASSSGTGYEQYF.